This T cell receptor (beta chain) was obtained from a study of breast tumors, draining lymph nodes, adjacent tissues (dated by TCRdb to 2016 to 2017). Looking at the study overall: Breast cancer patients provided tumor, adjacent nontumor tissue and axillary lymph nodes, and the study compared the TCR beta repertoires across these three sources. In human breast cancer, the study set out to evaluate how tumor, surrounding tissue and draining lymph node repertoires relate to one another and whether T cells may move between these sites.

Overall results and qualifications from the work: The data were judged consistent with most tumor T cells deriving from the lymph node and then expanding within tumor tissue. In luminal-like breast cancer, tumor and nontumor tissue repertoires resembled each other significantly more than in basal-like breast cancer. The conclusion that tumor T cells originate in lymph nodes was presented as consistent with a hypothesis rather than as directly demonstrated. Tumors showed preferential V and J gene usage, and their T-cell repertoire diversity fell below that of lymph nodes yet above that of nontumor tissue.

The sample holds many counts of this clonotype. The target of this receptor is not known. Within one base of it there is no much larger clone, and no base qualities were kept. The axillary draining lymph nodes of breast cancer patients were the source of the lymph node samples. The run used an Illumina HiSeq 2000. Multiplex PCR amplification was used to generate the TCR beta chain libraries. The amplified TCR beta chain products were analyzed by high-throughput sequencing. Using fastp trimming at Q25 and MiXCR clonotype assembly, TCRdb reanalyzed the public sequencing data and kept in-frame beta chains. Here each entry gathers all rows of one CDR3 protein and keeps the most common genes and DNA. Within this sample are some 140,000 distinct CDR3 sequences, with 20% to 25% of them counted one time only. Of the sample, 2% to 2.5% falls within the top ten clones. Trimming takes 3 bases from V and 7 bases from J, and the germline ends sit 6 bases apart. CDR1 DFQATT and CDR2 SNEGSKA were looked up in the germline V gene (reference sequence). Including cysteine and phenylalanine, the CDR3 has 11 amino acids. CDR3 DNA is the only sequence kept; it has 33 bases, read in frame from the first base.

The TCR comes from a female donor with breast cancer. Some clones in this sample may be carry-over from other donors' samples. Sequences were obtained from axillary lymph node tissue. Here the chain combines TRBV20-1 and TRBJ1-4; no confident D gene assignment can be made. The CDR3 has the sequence CSASWGEKLFF. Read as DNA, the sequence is TGCAGTGCTAGTTGGGGTGAAAAACTGTTTTTT.